A selection of T cell receptor beta chains follows, all from one sample in a study of blood T cell repertoires in COVID-19. Libraries were prepared by immunoSEQ multiplex PCR; TCRdb keeps only in-frame clonotypes and omits some of them. Here the sample spans tens of thousands of clones, roughly 87% being singletons. Specimen: peripheral blood. Receptors were obtained from a human donor with acute or convalescent COVID-19. The donor label of this sample is uncertain. Both conserved end residues are part of each CDR3. The order of the fields is D gene, J gene, V gene, clone size, CDR3 DNA, CDR3 protein. A D gene is named only where the DNA matches it firmly. The size of a clone is reported for some rows only, either as once, few or many, or as a class for expanded clones.

TRBD1 | TRBJ1-3 | TRBV27 | few | TGTGCCAGCAGGGGACAGGGGGCGAAAGGGCGGGGAAACACCATATATTTT | CASRGQGAKGRGNTIYF
. | TRBJ2-3 | TRBV5-1 | . | TGCGCCAGCAGCTTGGACACCCGCACAGATACGCAGTATTTT | CASSLDTRTDTQYF
. | TRBJ1-5 | TRBV12-2 | . | TGTGCAAGTCGCCCCGGGACAGGGCTACGGTGGCAGCCCCAGCATTTT | CASRPGTGLRWQPQHF
. | TRBJ2-7 | TRBV4-2 | . | TGTGCCAGCAGCCAAGAGGAGGCGGGTGGGGCCTACGAGCAGTACTTC | CASSQEEAGGAYEQYF
TRBD2 | TRBJ2-1 | TRBV6-5 | . | TGTGCCAGCAGGTCTAGCGGGAACCCCAAGCAGTTCTTC | CASRSSGNPKQFF
. | TRBJ2-1 | TRBV7-9 | . | TGTGCCAGCAACCCAATGGGCATAAGCTCCTACAATGAGCAGTTCTTC | CASNPMGISSYNEQFF
TRBD1 | TRBJ2-7 | TRBV24-1 | . | TGTGCCACCAGTGATCAGACCCTTGGACAGGGAGGCGAGCAGTACTTC | CATSDQTLGQGGEQYF
. | TRBJ2-7 | TRBV7-6 | . | TGTGCCAGCAGCTTAGGGGGAGGTCGGACCTACGAGCAGTACTTC | CASSLGGGRTYEQYF
. | TRBJ1-2 | TRBV7-8 | . | TGTGCCAGCAGCCGTACGGTACAGGCCTATGGCTACACCTTC | CASSRTVQAYGYTF
. | TRBJ1-1 | TRBV14 | . | TGTGCCAGCAGCCAAGATCTCTCGGGGAGAGCTTTCTTT | CASSQDLSGRAFF
. | TRBJ1-1 | TRBV5-1 | . | TGCGCCAGCAGCTCCGCTTGGGGGGTAGGGACTGAAGCTTTCTTT | CASSSAWGVGTEAFF
TRBD1 | TRBJ1-1 | TRBV6-4 | few | TGTGCCAGCAGTGACACGGACAGGGGCACTGAAGCTTTCTTT | CASSDTDRGTEAFF
TRBD1 | TRBJ1-5 | TRBV3-1/TRBV3-2 | . | TGTGCCAGCAGCCAGGGACAGGCCTTTTTGCCCCAGCATTTT | CASSQGQAFLPQHF
TRBD1 | TRBJ1-2 | TRBV9 | . | TGTGCCAGCTCAACAGGAGGAAATAGGGGGACAGGGTTAGGCTACACCTTC | CASSTGGNRGTGLGYTF